The next 5 T cell receptor beta chains were all read from a single sample in a study of shared clonotypes between healthy human individuals. Libraries were prepared by immunoSEQ multiplex PCR; TCRdb keeps only in-frame clonotypes and omits some of them. The sample holds about 490,000 clones, less than 80% seen once. The sample taken for sequencing was PBMCs. The receptor source for this set is a woman between 40 and 55 years old in good health. Some clones in this sample may be carry-over from other donors' samples.

This chain links TRBV11-3 with TRBJ2-5, with 7 bases fitting TRBD2. The germline gives CDR1 SGHNT, CDR2 YENEEA. V gave up 4 bases and J gave up 0 bases; unmatched junction bases: 5. There are 15 residues in the CDR3. The CDR3 loop is CASSSRGDYQETQYF. The CDR3 region has the DNA TGTGCCAGCAGCTCCCGGGGGGACTACCAAGAGACCCAGTACTTC.

V usage is TRBV9 and J usage is TRBJ2-3; no reliable D call. V shed 2 bases and J shed 1 base, with 20 bases lying between them. CDR3 size: 18 residues. Germline CDR1 and CDR2: SGDLS and YYNGEE. The CDR3 DNA follows: TGTGCCAGCAGCGTTGCCACTCCCACCAGTTTGCGCACAGATACGCAGTATTTT. Its translation: CASSVATPTSLRTDTQYF.

The chain employs TRBV29-1 and TRBJ2-7, with a tentative D call TRBD1 (5 bases). The CDR3 runs to 12 residues. Germline CDR1 SQVTM, CDR2 ANQGSEA. With 7 bases removed from V and 1 base from J, the gap between germline ends came to 11 bases. The CDR3 protein is CSARRGSYEQYF. The CDR3 DNA reads as TGCAGCGCCCGAAGGGGATCCTACGAGCAGTACTTC.

The CDR3 nucleotides are TGTGCCAGCGACTACCAGGGGGCTGGGACCCAGTACTTC. This translates into CASDYQGAGTQYF. V gene TRBV5-4 combines with J gene TRBJ2-5, with 8 positions matching TRBD1. The germline V gene encodes CDR1 SGHNT and CDR2 YYREEE (reference sequence). With 7 bases clipped from V and 7 bases from J, the junction kept 9 bases outside the gene matches. This CDR3 contains 13 residues.

The chain has TRBV19 and TRBJ1-3; a possible D gene is TRBD1 (6 bases). Trimming removed 5 bases from V and 1 base from J, with 9 bases in between. This CDR3 has 14 amino acids. Germline CDR1 LNHDA, CDR2 SQIVND (reference sequence). As DNA, the CDR3 is TGTGCCAGTAGTCTACAGGGTTCTGGAAACACCATATATTTT. This sequence encodes CASSLQGSGNTIYF.